The present TCR beta chain was sequenced within a study of blood T cell repertoires in COVID-19 (dated by TCRdb to the early 2020s). At the level of the whole study: Samples from collaborators originated in the United States, Italy and Spain and spanned both the acute and convalescent phases of COVID-19. The material from the prospective study consisted of cDNA or gDNA derived from T cells, B-cell-depleted T cells, or PBMCs. HLA class I and class II types, where available, came from metadata supplied by the sample provider rather than from assay-based typing. Deeply sampled blood TCRbeta repertoires from subjects exposed to, actively infected with, or recovered from COVID-19 were included in the dataset. The repertoires were released in a freely available public database meant as a resource for research on the immune response to SARS-CoV-2. Samples were obtained from the ongoing ImmuneRACE study (first 160 participants) and from 1,200 or so subjects provided by 6 global collaborators. A de-identified subject ID, COVID-19 status, age in years and sex were almost always included in the sample metadata. The investigation overall reported the following: How much clinical and demographic metadata was included differed by source and by participant, and the metadata was provided uncurated.

Whole blood was collected in K2EDTA tubes by collaborating institutions according to the institutions' own protocols. For TCRbeta analysis, collaborators shipped samples in one of three forms: frozen whole blood, isolated PBMCs, or DNA extracted from either of those sample types. On this clone: What antigen it recognizes has not been identified. Per-base qualities were not stored, and no clone one base away is much larger.

TCRbeta CDR3 regions were amplified from genomic DNA by means of the immunoSEQ Assay, a bias-controlled multiplex PCR. As for the original processing: The number of nucleated cells in each sample was estimated by amplification of reference gene primers within the assay. To quantify the absolute abundance of each unique TCRbeta CDR3 rearrangement, sequence reads were collapsed and filtered. For each sample, productive Simpson clonality was calculated as the square root of Simpson's diversity index across productive rearrangements. The table was pulled from immuneACCESS by TCRdb, which kept in-frame rearrangements only. Such tables lose some clones; where checked, under half of the loss comes from unresolved V genes, and the rest has no known cause. That table furnishes V, J and clone size, whereas the DNA furnished D and trimming. The sample table records tens of thousands of clones; 75% to 85% of these occur just once. The ten largest clones represent under 20% of the sample.

The V end gives up 5 bases and the J end 6 bases, leaving 9 bases in the junction not matched to a gene. CDR1 KGHSH and CDR2 LQKENI are derived from the germline V gene. The CDR3 starts with the cysteine, ends with the phenylalanine, and has 14 residues. Kept here is only the CDR3 DNA, which spans 42 bases and is read in frame from base 1. Sequencing used peripheral blood. The sequence links TRBV18 to TRBJ2-7, with 8 bases in between that match TRBD1. This receptor was taken from a human donor in a cohort sampled during active COVID-19. The CDR3 region: CASSATGEAIEQYF. Here is the DNA: TGTGCCAGCTCAGCGACAGGGGAAGCGATCGAGCAGTACTTC.